These 17 T cell receptor beta chains share one sample of origin, sequenced in a study of lymphopenia after photon versus proton radiotherapy. Here immunoSEQ multiplex PCR was the method, and the copy in TCRdb shows in-frame clones only, minus some. The sample holds fewer than 25,000 clones; about four fifths are singletons and the top ten take 2.9%. Material: peripheral blood, obtained from a patient treated with photon-based radiotherapy. These receptors were obtained from a woman aged 45-65 years with pancreatic cancer.

The V gene is TRBV7-2, the J gene TRBJ2-7, with 11 bases matching TRBD1. This CDR3 comprises 15 residues. Germline values: CDR1 SGHTA, CDR2 FQGNSA. The V segment lost 1 base and the J segment 6 bases; nucleotides outside the gene matches: 5. CDR3 residues: CASSLVGQGAAEQYF. The CDR3 DNA reads TGTGCCAGCAGCTTAGTTGGACAGGGGGCCGCCGAGCAGTACTTC.

The chain recombines TRBV4-1 with TRBJ2-1; D may be TRBD1 (5 bases). Trimming removed 0 bases at V and 4 bases at J, with 13 bases between. Germline CDR1 reads MGHRA; CDR2 reads YSYEKL. The CDR3 extends over 16 amino acids. The CDR3 reads CASSQDLGQGYNEQFF. The CDR3 DNA is TGCGCCAGCAGCCAAGATCTAGGACAAGGTTACAATGAGCAGTTCTTC.

The rearrangement links TRBV18 to TRBJ1-3; D remains ambiguous. Trimming pared 3 bases from V and 1 base from J, leaving 7 bases between. The CDR3 has 14 residues. Germline CDR1 reads KGHSH; CDR2 reads LQKENI. The CDR3 region is CASSPQKSGNTIYF. CDR3 bases: TGTGCCAGCTCACCGCAGAAATCTGGAAACACCATATATTTT.

The rearrangement joins TRBV7-2 to TRBJ2-2, with 8 bases aligning to TRBD1. The CDR3 sequence is 16 residues long. Germline assignment: CDR1 SGHTA and CDR2 FQGNSA. V shed 2 bases and J 2 bases; nucleotides not matched to a gene: 4. The CDR3 region is CASSLQGTGNTGELFF. For the CDR3, the DNA is TGTGCCAGCAGCTTACAAGGGACAGGCAACACCGGGGAGCTGTTTTTT.

The CDR3 reads CASSFAHGSQETQYF. The CDR3, as DNA: TGTGCCAGCAGCTTCGCGCATGGTTCCCAAGAGACCCAGTACTTC. V gene TRBV7-6 combines with J gene TRBJ2-7, with D unresolved. TRBJ2-5 explains the end of the DNA better; the J call may be wrong. The CDR3 extends over 15 amino acids. Germline CDR1 reads SGHVS; CDR2 reads FNYEAQ.

The chain couples TRBV7-8 to TRBJ2-2; 9 bases align to TRBD2. Trimming at V came to 5 bases and at J to 2 bases, leaving 3 bases not matched to a gene. The germline V gene encodes CDR1 SGHVS and CDR2 FQNEAQ. The CDR3 totals 15 residues. This chain's CDR3 is CASSQGLANTGELFF. The CDR3 coding sequence is TGTGCCAGCAGCCAGGGACTAGCCAACACCGGGGAGCTGTTTTTT.

This sequence joins TRBV30 and TRBJ1-3; D is unclear. V lost 0 bases and J lost 5, with 8 bases in between. The CDR3 loop spans 13 amino acids. CDR1 is GTSNPN and CDR2 is SVGIG in the germline V gene (reference sequence). The CDR3 loop reads CAWSVGGRNTIYF. The CDR3 DNA reads as TGTGCCTGGAGTGTTGGCGGGAGAAACACCATATATTTT.

The chain couples TRBV19 to TRBJ2-7; 9 bases match TRBD1. The CDR3 spans 12 residues. The trim removed 8 bases at V and 4 bases at J, leaving 3 bases unmatched. From germline, CDR1 is LNHDA and CDR2 SQIVND (reference sequence). DNA of the CDR3: TGTGCCAGTTCTGACAGGGGGTACGAGCAGTACTTC. This translates into CASSDRGYEQYF.

This chain links TRBV7-2 with TRBJ2-1, with 10 bases that match TRBD2. From germline, CDR1 is SGHTA and CDR2 FQGNSA. The CDR3 consists of 15 residues. The trim removed 1 base at V and 10 bases at J, leaving 7 bases unmatched. CDR3: CASSLEAGGPTEQFF. The CDR3, as DNA: TGTGCCAGCAGCTTAGAAGCGGGAGGGCCCACAGAGCAGTTCTTC.

This clone was recorded a few times. The chain employs TRBV16 and TRBJ2-2; 7 nucleotides match TRBD1. The CDR3 runs 15 residues. V lost 4 bases and J lost 1; bases outside the gene matches: 3. Germline values: CDR1 KGHSY, CDR2 FQNENV. CDR3 region: CASSPRGRNTGELFF. The DNA of the CDR3 is TGTGCCAGCAGCCCCAGGGGGAGGAACACCGGGGAGCTGTTTTTT.

The chain couples TRBV30 to TRBJ1-5, with unresolved D. Trimming stripped 5 bases from V and 2 bases from J, with 10 bases between. Germline CDR1 and CDR2: GTSNPN and SVGIG (reference sequence). This CDR3 spans 13 amino acids. The CDR3 protein is CAWGLAGNQPQHF. In nucleotides, the CDR3 is TGTGCCTGGGGGCTAGCGGGCAATCAGCCCCAGCATTTT.

V gene TRBV9 combines with J gene TRBJ2-1; possible D gene TRBD1, 6 bases. Trimming stripped 1 base from V and 2 bases from J, with 10 bases between. The CDR3 has 15 residues. Germline CDR1 is SGDLS and CDR2 is YYNGEE. Written as DNA, the CDR3 is TGTGCCAGCAGCGTAATAACAGGGCCCTACAATGAGCAGTTCTTC. This translates into CASSVITGPYNEQFF.

This sequence joins TRBV10-2 and TRBJ2-7, with TRBD2 identical over 7 bases. CDR1 WSHSY and CDR2 SAAADI come from the germline V gene. J lost 2 bases, V lost 6 bases, and 4 bases had no gene match. This CDR3 spans 13 amino acids. In DNA, the CDR3 is TGCGCCAGCAGCTCCAGCGGGACCTACGAGCAGTACTTC. This sequence encodes CASSSSGTYEQYF.

This clone has more than one count but fewer than ten. V usage is TRBV30 and J usage is TRBJ1-1; no definite D call. The CDR3 extends over 13 amino acids. The V gene lost 1 base and the J gene lost 1 base, with 7 bases spanning the gap. The germline V gene encodes CDR1 GTSNPN and CDR2 SVGIG (reference sequence). DNA for the CDR3: TGTGCCTGGAGTGAGGAAGGGAACACTGAAGCTTTCTTT. It is translated as CAWSEEGNTEAFF.

The J gene is TRBJ1-5, the V gene TRBV7-6, with TRBD1 matching over 9 bases. Germline CDR1 reads SGHVS; CDR2 reads FNYEAQ. After removal of 0 bases from V and 2 bases from J, the junction contained 5 bases not matched to a gene. The CDR3 runs 17 residues. As DNA, the CDR3 is TGTGCCAGCAGCTTAGCCCCGACAGGGGGGGGCAATCAGCCCCAGCATTTT. Protein: CASSLAPTGGGNQPQHF.

As DNA, the CDR3 is TGTGCCAGCAGTGAAGGGGGACTAGCGGGAGGGTTCAATGAGCAGTTCTTC. This translates into CASSEGGLAGGFNEQFF. The chain has TRBV2 and TRBJ2-1; 16 bases line up with TRBD2. The CDR3 is 17 residues long. The J segment lost 6 bases and the V segment lost 1 base, leaving 3 bases of the junction unmatched. Germline CDR1 SNHLY, CDR2 FYNNEI.

By its share, this clone is medium-sized. The rearrangement links TRBV6-5 to TRBJ2-7; D is unresolved. The V gene's germline CDR1 is MNHEY and CDR2 SVGAGI. The CDR3 totals 11 residues. V shed 4 bases and J shed 7 bases, with 8 bases lying between them. This CDR3 is CASSFSGEQYF. The CDR3 coding sequence is TGTGCCAGCAGTTTTTCTGGGGAGCAGTACTTC.